This T cell receptor beta chain was captured in a study of CD4+ T cells in melanoma. Findings and caveats of the study: A reported correlation linked neoantigen-specific CD4+ T cells to CD8+, macrophage and B cell function.

Method: immunoSEQ multiplex PCR; TCRdb's copy keeps in-frame clones and lacks some. The sample carries approximately 6,700 clones, around 67% recorded once. The CDR3 has 13 residues. Germline V CDR1 and CDR2: SNHLY, FYNNEI. J gave up 3 bases and V 6 bases, and 3 bases lay outside the gene matches. As concerns this clone: The target antigen is unknown.

Sequences were obtained from cells from a culture (not recorded whether cultured in vitro). This receptor was taken from a human donor with melanoma. J is TRBJ1-1 and V is TRBV2; 8 nucleotides match TRBD1. The CDR3 DNA reads as TGTGCCAGCAGCCCGACAGGGGACACTGAAGCTTTCTTT. This encodes CASSPTGDTEAFF.